This T cell receptor (beta chain) was sequenced during a study of response to subunit inactivated influenza vaccine (dated by TCRdb to the late 2010s). For the study in its entirety: The study used deep quantitative T cell receptor repertoire profiling to track responses to a trivalent subunit inactivated influenza vaccine.

Here is what the overall study found, with its caveats: The authors suggested that each seasonal influenza vaccination may recruit only a limited number of new T cells.

Libraries were prepared through RT-PCR. Sequencer: Illumina HiSeq 2500. Through fastp at Q25 and MiXCR, TCRdb rebuilt clones from the public reads, retaining in-frame beta chains. Entries that share a CDR3 protein sequence are merged under the most common genes and DNA. The sample includes 450,000 to 700,000 distinct CDR3 sequences, with around 15% observed a single time. The ten largest account for around 10% of the sample. This clonotype was picked up a small number of times. Its antigen remains unidentified. Per-nucleotide qualities are absent, and no much larger clonotype sits a single base away. Material: PBMCs from blood, obtained about 13 days after vaccination. The TCR originated in a man in his forties or fifties who received an inactivated influenza vaccine. Donor details come from another sample of the same person, matched by shared clones.

The bases read TGTGCCAGCCAATGGGACAGTATGAACACTGAAGCTTTCTTT. It specifies CASQWDSMNTEAFF. The chain is made from TRBV6-1 and TRBJ1-1, with 7 central nucleotides matching TRBD1. The CDR3 runs 14 residues from the cysteine to the phenylalanine. The retained sequence is limited to the CDR3, 42 bases, with the frame set at the first base. Clipping removes 8 bases from V and 0 bases from J, with 6 as the unmatched junction base count. Taken from the germline V gene, the CDR1 and CDR2 loops are MNHNS and SASEGT.